The TCR beta chain under discussion was sequenced for a study of response to subunit inactivated influenza vaccine. This clonotype came up a few times. The CDR3 totals 14 residues. Germline CDR1 MNHEY, CDR2 SMNVEV (reference sequence). The V segment lost 6 bases and the J segment 5 bases; nucleotides outside the gene matches: 9. One entry per CDR3 protein results from TCRdb running MiXCR on the RT-PCR reads. The data show about 780,000 distinct CDR3 sequences, under 20% seen once. Sequencing used PBMCs from blood, obtained roughly 5 days after vaccination. The chain carries TRBV27 and TRBJ2-7; 8 bases agree with TRBD1. This receptor was identified in a man aged 50 or older who received an inactivated influenza vaccine. The CDR3 coding sequence is TGTGCCAGCAGACCCGGGACAGGAGCCCACGAGCAGTACTTC. Its translation: CASRPGTGAHEQYF.